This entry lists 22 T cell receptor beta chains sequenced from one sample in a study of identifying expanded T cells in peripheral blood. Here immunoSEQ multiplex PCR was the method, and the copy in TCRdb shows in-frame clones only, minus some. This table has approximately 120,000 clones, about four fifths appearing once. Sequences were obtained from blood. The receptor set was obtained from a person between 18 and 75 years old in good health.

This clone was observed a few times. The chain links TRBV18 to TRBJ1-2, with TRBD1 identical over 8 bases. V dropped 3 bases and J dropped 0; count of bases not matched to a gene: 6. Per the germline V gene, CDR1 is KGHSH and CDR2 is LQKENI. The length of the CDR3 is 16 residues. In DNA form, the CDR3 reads TGTGCCAGCTCACCCTCCGGACAGGGCACTAACTATGGCTACACCTTC. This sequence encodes CASSPSGQGTNYGYTF.

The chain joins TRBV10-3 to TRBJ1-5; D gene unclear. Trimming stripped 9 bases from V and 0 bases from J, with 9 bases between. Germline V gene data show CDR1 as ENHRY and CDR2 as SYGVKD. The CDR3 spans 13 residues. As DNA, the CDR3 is TGTGCCATTGGTCCTTATAGCAATCAGCCCCAGCATTTT. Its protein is CAIGPYSNQPQHF.

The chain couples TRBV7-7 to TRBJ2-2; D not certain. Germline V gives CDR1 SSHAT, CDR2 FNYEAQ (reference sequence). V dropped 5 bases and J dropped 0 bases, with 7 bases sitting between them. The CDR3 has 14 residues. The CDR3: CASSVTANTGELFF. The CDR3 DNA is TGTGCCAGCAGCGTAACAGCGAACACCGGGGAGCTGTTTTTT.

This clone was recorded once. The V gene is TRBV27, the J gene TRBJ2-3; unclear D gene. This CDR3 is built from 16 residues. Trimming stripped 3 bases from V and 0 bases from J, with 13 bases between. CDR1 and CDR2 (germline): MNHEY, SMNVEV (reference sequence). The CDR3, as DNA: TGTGCCAGCAGTTTGATTGGGGAAATAAGCACAGATACGCAGTATTTT. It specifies CASSLIGEISTDTQYF.

In DNA, the CDR3 is TGTGCCAGCAGCGTAGGGGGTAATGGCGAGCAGTACTTC. It translates to CASSVGGNGEQYF. V gene TRBV9 combines with J gene TRBJ2-7, with no clear D. V lost 0 bases, J lost 6 bases, and 10 bases lay in between. The CDR3 is 13 residues long. Germline CDR1 and CDR2: SGDLS and YYNGEE.

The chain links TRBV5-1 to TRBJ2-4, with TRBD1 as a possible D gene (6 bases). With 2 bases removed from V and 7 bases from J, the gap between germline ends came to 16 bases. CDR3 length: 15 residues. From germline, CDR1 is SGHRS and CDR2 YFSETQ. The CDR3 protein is CASSFSPVQGNIQYF. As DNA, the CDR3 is TGCGCCAGCAGCTTTTCTCCGGTACAGGGCAACATTCAGTACTTC.

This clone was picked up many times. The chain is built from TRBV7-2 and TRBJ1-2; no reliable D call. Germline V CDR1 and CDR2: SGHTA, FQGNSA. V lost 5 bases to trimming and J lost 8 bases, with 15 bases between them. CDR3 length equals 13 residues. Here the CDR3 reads CASSPRRGEGYTF. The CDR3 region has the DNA TGTGCCAGCAGCCCAAGGCGGGGAGAAGGCTACACCTTC. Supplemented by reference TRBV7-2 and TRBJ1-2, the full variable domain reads GAGVSQSPSNKVTEKGKDVELRCDPISGHTALYWYRQSLGQGLEFLIYFQGNSAPDKSGLPSDRFSAERTGGSVSTLTIQRTQQEDSAVYLCASSPRRGEGYTFGSGTRLTVV.

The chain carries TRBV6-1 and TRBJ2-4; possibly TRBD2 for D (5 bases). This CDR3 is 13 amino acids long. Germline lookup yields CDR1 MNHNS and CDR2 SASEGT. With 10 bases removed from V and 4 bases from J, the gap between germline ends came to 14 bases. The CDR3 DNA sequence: TGTGCCATCCAGCTCGGGATGAAAAACATTCAGTACTTC. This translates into CAIQLGMKNIQYF.

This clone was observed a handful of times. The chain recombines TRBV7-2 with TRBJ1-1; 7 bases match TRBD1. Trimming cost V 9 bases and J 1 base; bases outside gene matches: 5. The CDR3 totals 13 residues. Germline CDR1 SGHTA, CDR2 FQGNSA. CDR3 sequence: CASRQGRNTEAFF. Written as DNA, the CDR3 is TGTGCCAGTAGACAGGGAAGGAACACTGAAGCTTTCTTT. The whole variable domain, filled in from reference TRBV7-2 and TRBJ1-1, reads GAGVSQSPSNKVTEKGKDVELRCDPISGHTALYWYRQSLGQGLEFLIYFQGNSAPDKSGLPSDRFSAERTGGSVSTLTIQRTQQEDSAVYLCASRQGRNTEAFFGQGTRLTVV.

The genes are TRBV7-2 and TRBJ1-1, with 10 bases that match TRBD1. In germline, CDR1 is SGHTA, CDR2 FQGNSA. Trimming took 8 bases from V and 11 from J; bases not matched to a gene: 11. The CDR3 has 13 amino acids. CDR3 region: CASDVVGGQGAFF. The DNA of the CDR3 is TGTGCCAGCGACGTGGTTGGGGGACAGGGGGCTTTCTTT.

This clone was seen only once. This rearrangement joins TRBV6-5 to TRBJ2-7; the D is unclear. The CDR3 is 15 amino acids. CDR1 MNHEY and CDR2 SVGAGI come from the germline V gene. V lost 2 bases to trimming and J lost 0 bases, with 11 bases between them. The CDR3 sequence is CASSYRSTASYEQYF. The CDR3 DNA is TGTGCCAGCAGTTACCGGAGTACGGCCTCCTACGAGCAGTACTTC.

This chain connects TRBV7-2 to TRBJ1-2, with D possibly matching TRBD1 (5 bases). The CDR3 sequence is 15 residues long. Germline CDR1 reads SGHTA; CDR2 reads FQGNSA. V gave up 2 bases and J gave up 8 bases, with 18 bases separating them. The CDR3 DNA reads TGTGCCAGCAGCTTACCCCCGACAGACCAACGCGGCTACACCTTC. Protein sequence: CASSLPPTDQRGYTF.

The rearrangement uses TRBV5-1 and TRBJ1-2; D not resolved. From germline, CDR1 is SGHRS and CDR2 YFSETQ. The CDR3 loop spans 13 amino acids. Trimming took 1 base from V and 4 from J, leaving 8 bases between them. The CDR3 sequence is CASSLSEVYGYTF. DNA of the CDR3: TGCGCCAGCAGCTTGTCAGAAGTCTATGGCTACACCTTC.

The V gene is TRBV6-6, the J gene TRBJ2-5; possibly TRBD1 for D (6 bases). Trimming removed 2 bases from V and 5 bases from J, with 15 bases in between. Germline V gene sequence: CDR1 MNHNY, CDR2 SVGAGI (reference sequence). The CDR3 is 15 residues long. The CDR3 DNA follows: TGTGCCAGCAGTTACGATGGACAGTTAGGGGAGACCCAGTACTTC. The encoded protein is CASSYDGQLGETQYF.

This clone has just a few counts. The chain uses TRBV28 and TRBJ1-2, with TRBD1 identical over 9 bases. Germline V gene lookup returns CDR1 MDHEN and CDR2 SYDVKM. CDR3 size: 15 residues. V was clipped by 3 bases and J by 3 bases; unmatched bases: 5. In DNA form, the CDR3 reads TGTGCCAGCAGTTTCGGGGACAGGGCGTACTATGGCTACACCTTC. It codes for CASSFGDRAYYGYTF.

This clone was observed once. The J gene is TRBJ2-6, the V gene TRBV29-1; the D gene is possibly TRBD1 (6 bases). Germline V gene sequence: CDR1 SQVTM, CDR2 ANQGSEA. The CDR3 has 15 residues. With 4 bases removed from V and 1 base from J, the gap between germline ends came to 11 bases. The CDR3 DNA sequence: TGCAGCGTTGGGGACAACAGGTCTGGGGCCAACGTCCTGACTTTC. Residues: CSVGDNRSGANVLTF.

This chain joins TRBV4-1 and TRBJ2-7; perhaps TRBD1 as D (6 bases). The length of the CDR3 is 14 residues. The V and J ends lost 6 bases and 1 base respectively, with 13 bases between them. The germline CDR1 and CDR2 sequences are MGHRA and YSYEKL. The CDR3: CASSPQGQSYEQYF. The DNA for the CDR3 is TGCGCCAGCAGTCCACAAGGACAGTCCTACGAGCAGTACTTC.

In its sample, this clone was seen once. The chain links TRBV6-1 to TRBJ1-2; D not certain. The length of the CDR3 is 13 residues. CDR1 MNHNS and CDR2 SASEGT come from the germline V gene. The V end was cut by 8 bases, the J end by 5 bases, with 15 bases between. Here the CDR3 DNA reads TGTGCCAGCTTTAACCCGTATCCGTATGGCTACACCTTC. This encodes CASFNPYPYGYTF.

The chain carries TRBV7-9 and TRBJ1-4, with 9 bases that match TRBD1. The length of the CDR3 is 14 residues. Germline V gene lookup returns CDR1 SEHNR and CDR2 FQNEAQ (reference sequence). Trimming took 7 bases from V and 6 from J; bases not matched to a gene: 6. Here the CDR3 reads CASNRDRADEKLFF. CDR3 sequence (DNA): TGTGCCAGCAACCGGGACAGGGCGGATGAAAAACTGTTTTTT.

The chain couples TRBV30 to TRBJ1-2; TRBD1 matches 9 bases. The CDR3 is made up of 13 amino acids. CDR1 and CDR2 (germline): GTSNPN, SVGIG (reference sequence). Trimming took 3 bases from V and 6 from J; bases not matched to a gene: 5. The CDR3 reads CAWRGQGRNGYTF. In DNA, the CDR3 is TGTGCCTGGAGAGGACAGGGGCGGAATGGCTACACCTTC.

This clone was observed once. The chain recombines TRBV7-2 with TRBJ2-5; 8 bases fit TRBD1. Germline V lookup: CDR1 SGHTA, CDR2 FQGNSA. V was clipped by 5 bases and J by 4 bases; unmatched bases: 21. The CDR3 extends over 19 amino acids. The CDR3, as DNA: TGTGCCAGCAGCCGATGGGGAAAACCAGGGGGCGGTCACGGAGAGACCCAGTACTTC. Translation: CASSRWGKPGGGHGETQYF. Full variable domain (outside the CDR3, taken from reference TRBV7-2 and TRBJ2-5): GAGVSQSPSNKVTEKGKDVELRCDPISGHTALYWYRQSLGQGLEFLIYFQGNSAPDKSGLPSDRFSAERTGGSVSTLTIQRTQQEDSAVYLCASSRWGKPGGGHGETQYFGPGTRLLVL.

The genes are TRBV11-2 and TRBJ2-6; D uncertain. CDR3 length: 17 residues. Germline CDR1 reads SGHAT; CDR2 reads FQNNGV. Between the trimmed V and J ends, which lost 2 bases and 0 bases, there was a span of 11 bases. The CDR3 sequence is CASSLTGPASGANVLTF. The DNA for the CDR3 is TGTGCCAGCAGCTTAACGGGCCCGGCCTCTGGGGCCAACGTCCTGACTTTC.